The entry below describes one TCR beta chain. CDR1 and CDR2 from the germline V gene are LGHNA and YNFKEQ. The CDR3 totals 13 residues. Trimming left V 0 bases short and J 4 bases short, with 4 bases between. This specimen belongs to a study of response to subunit inactivated influenza vaccine. TCRdb re-analysed the RT-PCR reads in MiXCR, keeping a single row per CDR3 protein. The sample lists approximately 500,000 distinct CDR3 sequences, roughly 13% occurring once. The source of this sequence is a man in his forties or fifties who received an inactivated influenza vaccine. The chain combines TRBV4-2 with TRBJ1-5; D is undetermined. The specimen was PBMCs from blood, collected 35 to 45 days after vaccination. The CDR3 spells CASSQDYNQPQHF. CDR3 DNA: TGTGCCAGCAGCCAAGATTATAATCAGCCCCAGCATTTT.